This T cell receptor (beta chain) appears in the sequencing data of a study of cytomegalovirus exposure and HLA in healthy donors. The CDR3 length is 15 residues. The V gene's germline CDR1 is MDHEN and CDR2 SYDVKM. Trimming cost V 5 bases and J 8 bases, with 21 bases left between them. The study drew the donors from its 120-subject validation cohort, separate from the approximately 700-subject first cohort. The assay was immunoSEQ multiplex PCR, and TCRdb's table has in-frame clones only and misses some. The data contain about 120,000 clones, approximately 88% of them seen just once; the ten biggest clones take up about 1.7%.

The sequenced material came from PBMCs. The rearrangement links TRBV28 to TRBJ1-2; D possibly corresponds to TRBD1 (5 bases). The origin of this receptor is a man in his late teens or twenties in good health and CMV-seronegative. CDR3 in amino acids: CASSEEGAGLRGYTF. The CDR3 DNA sequence: TGTGCCAGCAGTGAAGAAGGGGCAGGGCTTCGCGGCTACACCTTC.